This record concerns one TCR beta chain sequence. Its antigen remains unidentified. No base quality values were provided; no much bigger clone lies one nucleotide off. The V end loses 1 base and the J end loses 14 bases, and a stretch of 21 bases separates them. Counted from cysteine to phenylalanine, this CDR3 has 15 amino acids. Here the CDR3 DNA is all that survives: 45 bases in frame from base 1. The germline V gene supplies CDR1 SGHRS and CDR2 YFSETQ. This record comes from a study of radiation and T cells in renal cell carcinoma (dated by TCRdb to between 2020 and 2021). Looking at the study overall: The samples were drawn from a clinical trial, where primary renal cell carcinomas were treated with 15 Gy of stereotactic body radiation therapy and then removed by nephrectomy 4 weeks afterward. Across all 50 or so samples, approximately 4,000,000 unique CDR3 nucleotide sequences, encoding roughly 3 million unique CDR3 amino acid sequences, were identified. TCR beta sequencing covered 55 or so samples in total, comprising some 26 tumors and roughly 27 peripheral blood samples. Paper-wide results and their limitations: No pretreatment tumor biopsies were available, so the baseline intratumoral presence of clonotypes could not be determined. In blood, the top tumor clonotypes increased from baseline to 2 weeks after radiation and then shrank by 4 weeks, which suggests a temporary expansion of tumor-resident clones. Dynamics of the blood repertoire were not tracked past 4 weeks after treatment. Because the trial had a single-armed design, the trial could not examine how radiation dose or scheduling affected the TCR repertoire.

The sample's time point label, decoded: baseline pretreatment blood. This sample's treatment or condition label indicates: 15 Gy SBRT to primary tumor, nephrectomy 4 weeks later. To track tumor-enriched clonotypes, serial peripheral blood was sampled from radiation-treated patients at baseline and at 2 weeks and 4 weeks after SBRT. Every patient had renal cell carcinoma of clear cell pathology. Genomic DNA for TCR sequencing was prepared using the QIAamp DNA Blood Mini Kit (Qiagen). The analyses included just those samples that passed every quality control check. The immunoSEQ kit was used, according to the manufacturer's recommendations, to generate TCR beta libraries from genomic DNA. For library preparation, a first multiplex PCR was performed with proprietary primers, followed by a second PCR in which unique barcodes were added, and bead cleanups were performed after each round. A kit-provided positive control reaction and a negative control reaction were included in every sample batch. The final libraries were assessed on an Agilent 4200 TapeStation D1000 ScreenTape, pooled by volume, and quantified by qPCR. An Illumina NextSeq500 fitted with a MidOutput 150-cycle cartridge performed the sequencing, running 156 Read1 cycles and 15 Index1 cycles with the kit's custom primers. The pooled library was loaded at 0.75 to 1 pM, and about 20% PhiX control was spiked in. Concerning the study's data processing: The vendor-processed data were analyzed in R, and a clonotype was defined as all T cells that share the same CDR3 nucleotide sequence. In the clone abundance analyses, frequencies were normalized to the 10,000 most abundant clones in each sample. Public T cell clones, which averaged fewer than five per sample, were excluded before analysis. Tumor-enriched and baseline blood-enriched clonotypes were defined by at least a 32-fold difference in abundance between compartments. Clonotypes expanded or contracted between blood time points were identified with a beta-binomial differential abundance model. Similarity between tumor and blood repertoires was quantified using the Baroni-Urbani and Buser coefficient, and groups were compared with two-tailed Wilcoxon tests in R. Sourced from immuneACCESS, this table was stored by TCRdb with only in-frame sequences that have V and J called. A share of the clones is absent; for the studies checked, an unresolved V gene accounts for under half, and the remainder has no known explanation. V and J calls and clone size come straight from that table; D and trimming were deduced from the DNA. Across this sample there are around 160,000 clones, with approximately 90% seen only once. Clones ranked in the top ten supply 4.1% of the sample.

The V and J genes are TRBV5-1 and TRBJ1-4; TRBD1 is possibly the D segment (6 matching bases). Here the sequenced sample was blood, taken from a patient whose treatment included radiotherapy and nephrectomy. The receptor was derived from a woman in her sixties or seventies with renal cell carcinoma. This receptor carries the CDR3 CASSLTGPALGGLFF. The nucleotides are TGCGCCAGCAGCTTGACCGGACCGGCGTTAGGGGGGCTGTTTTTT.